Listed here are 3 T cell receptor beta chains from one sample, sequenced in a study of blood T cell repertoires in COVID-19. Assay: immunoSEQ multiplex PCR; the TCRdb copy retains only in-frame clones and omits some. Of about 110,000 clones in the sample, 88% were seen once. The sequencing input was peripheral blood. These receptors all stem from a human donor in a cohort sampled during active COVID-19.

The CDR3: CASSPGEGASSYEQYF. CDR3 DNA sequence: TGTGCCAGCAGCCCGGGAGAGGGGGCGAGCTCCTACGAGCAGTACTTC. The chain carries TRBV5-5 and TRBJ2-7, with D possibly being TRBD1 (7 bases). V was clipped by 4 bases and J by 0 bases, with 17 bases between them. This CDR3 contains 16 residues. Germline V gene data show CDR1 as SGHKS and CDR2 as YYEKEE (reference sequence).

The J gene is TRBJ2-1, the V gene TRBV3-1 (or the pseudogene TRBV3-2), with D perhaps TRBD2 (6 bases). Trimming left V 4 bases short and J 2 bases short, with 15 bases between. The CDR3 is 16 residues long. Germline V gene sequence: CDR1 LGHDT, CDR2 YNNKEL (reference sequence). CDR3 in amino acids: CASSPLLGGTYNEQFF. The CDR3 nucleotides read TGTGCCAGCAGCCCCCTTCTAGGCGGGACCTACAATGAGCAGTTCTTC.

This chain links TRBV28 with TRBJ1-3; no definite D call. Germline V CDR1 and CDR2: MDHEN, SYDVKM. V was shortened by 4 bases and J by 3 bases, with 10 bases between the two germline ends. The CDR3 has 14 residues. In DNA form, the CDR3 reads TGTGCCAGCAGTTCTGGGCAGGTTGGAAACACCATATATTTT. This sequence encodes CASSSGQVGNTIYF.